This TCR beta chain was profiled in a study of long-term antiretroviral therapy in people with HIV. It was version v3.0 of the immunoSEQ assay that was run at survey level. Assay used: immunoSEQ multiplex PCR; TCRdb lists only in-frame clones, some missing. The top ten hold about 8.9% of the sample, which has tens of thousands of clones, 85% to 95% seen once. Trimming removed 0 bases from V and 7 bases from J; junction bases left unmatched: 8. Germline V gene data show CDR1 as LGHNA and CDR2 as YSLEER. The CDR3 has 16 amino acids. This TCR came from a woman between 35 and 50 years old with HIV. Specimen: unsorted PBMCs, collected 7.6 years after starting antiretroviral therapy. The V gene is TRBV4-3, the J gene TRBJ1-2; 10 bases map to TRBD1. CDR3 residues: CASSQDLGDRGSGYTF. In DNA, the CDR3 is TGCGCCAGCAGCCAAGACCTGGGGGACAGGGGTTCTGGCTACACCTTC.